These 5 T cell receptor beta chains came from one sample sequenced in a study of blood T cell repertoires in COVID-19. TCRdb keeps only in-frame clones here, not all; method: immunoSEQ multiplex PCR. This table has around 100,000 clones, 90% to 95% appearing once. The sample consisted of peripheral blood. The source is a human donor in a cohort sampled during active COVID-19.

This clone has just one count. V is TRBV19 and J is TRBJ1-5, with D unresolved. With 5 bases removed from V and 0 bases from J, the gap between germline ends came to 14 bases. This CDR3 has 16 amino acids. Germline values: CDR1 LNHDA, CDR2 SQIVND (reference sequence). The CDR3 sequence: CASSFPSRISNQPQHF. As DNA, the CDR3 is TGTGCCAGTAGTTTCCCCTCGCGGATTAGCAATCAGCCCCAGCATTTT. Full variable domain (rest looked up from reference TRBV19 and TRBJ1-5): DGGITQSPKYLFRKEGQNVTLSCEQNLNHDAMYWYRQDPGQGLRLIYYSQIVNDFQKGDIAEGYSVSREKKESFPLTVTSAQKNPTAFYLCASSFPSRISNQPQHFGDGTRLSIL.

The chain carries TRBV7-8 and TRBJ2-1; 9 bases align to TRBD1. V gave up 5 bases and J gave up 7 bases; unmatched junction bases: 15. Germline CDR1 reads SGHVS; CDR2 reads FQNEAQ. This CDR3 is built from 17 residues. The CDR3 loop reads CASSPMYWGQGLNEQFF. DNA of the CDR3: TGTGCCAGCAGCCCCATGTATTGGGGACAGGGTTTGAATGAGCAGTTCTTC.

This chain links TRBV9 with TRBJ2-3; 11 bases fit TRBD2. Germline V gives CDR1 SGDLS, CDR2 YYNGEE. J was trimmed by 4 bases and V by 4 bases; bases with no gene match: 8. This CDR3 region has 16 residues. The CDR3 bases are TGTGCCAGCAGCACCGCTAGCGGGGGGATTGCAGATACGCAGTATTTT. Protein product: CASSTASGGIADTQYF.

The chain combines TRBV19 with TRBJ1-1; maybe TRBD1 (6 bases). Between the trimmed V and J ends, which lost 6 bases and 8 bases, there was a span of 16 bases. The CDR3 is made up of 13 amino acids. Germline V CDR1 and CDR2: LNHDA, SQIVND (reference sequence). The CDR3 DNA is TGTGCCAGTAGGAAGAATCCGGGACAAGAAGCTTTCTTT. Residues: CASRKNPGQEAFF. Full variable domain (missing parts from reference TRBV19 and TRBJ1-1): DGGITQSPKYLFRKEGQNVTLSCEQNLNHDAMYWYRQDPGQGLRLIYYSQIVNDFQKGDIAEGYSVSREKKESFPLTVTSAQKNPTAFYLCASRKNPGQEAFFGQGTRLTVV.

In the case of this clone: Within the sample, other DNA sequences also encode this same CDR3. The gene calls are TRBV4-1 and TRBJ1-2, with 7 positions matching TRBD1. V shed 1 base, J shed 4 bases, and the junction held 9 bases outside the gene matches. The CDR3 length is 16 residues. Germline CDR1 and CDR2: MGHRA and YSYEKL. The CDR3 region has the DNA TGCGCCAGCAGCCAAGCATCTAGGGGGCCGGGCTATGGCTACACCTTC. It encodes CASSQASRGPGYGYTF.